This TCR beta chain was sequenced in a study of PD-1 blockade in mismatch repair-deficient tumors. Study at large: Enrolled about 2013-2017, patients had progressing, pretreated mismatch repair-deficient cancers of 12 types.

Mismatch repair deficiency was confirmed in all patients, by PCR or immunohistochemistry. TCR sequencing covered a few patients who responded to pembrolizumab. General study findings and limits: Tumor-resident clones, often absent from pretreatment blood, expanded after pembrolizumab and then contracted.

This CDR3 is 15 amino acids long. Deletions cut 2 bases from V and 4 bases from J, with 14 bases between. Germline CDR1 reads SGHDN; CDR2 reads FVKESK. This table comes from immunoSEQ multiplex PCR, and its TCRdb copy is limited to in-frame clones, with some not included. Of 60,000 to 70,000 clones listed, 70% to 90% were seen once; the top ten hold about 14%. With respect to this clone: No antigen is known for it.

The clonotype originates from an adult with mismatch repair-deficient cancer. The sample consisted of peripheral blood, taken 52 weeks after starting pembrolizumab. This chain uses TRBV14 with TRBJ1-2, with a tentative D call TRBD1 (6 bases). CDR3 in DNA: TGTGCCAGCAGCCAAATCAGGGGAGTCTCCTATGGCTACACCTTC. Protein: CASSQIRGVSYGYTF. Complete variable domain (other parts from reference TRBV14 and TRBJ1-2): EAGVTQFPSHSVIEKGQTVTLRCDPISGHDNLYWYRRVMGKEIKFLLHFVKESKQDESGMPNNRFLAERTGGTYSTLKVQPAELEDSGVYFCASSQIRGVSYGYTFGSGTRLTVV.